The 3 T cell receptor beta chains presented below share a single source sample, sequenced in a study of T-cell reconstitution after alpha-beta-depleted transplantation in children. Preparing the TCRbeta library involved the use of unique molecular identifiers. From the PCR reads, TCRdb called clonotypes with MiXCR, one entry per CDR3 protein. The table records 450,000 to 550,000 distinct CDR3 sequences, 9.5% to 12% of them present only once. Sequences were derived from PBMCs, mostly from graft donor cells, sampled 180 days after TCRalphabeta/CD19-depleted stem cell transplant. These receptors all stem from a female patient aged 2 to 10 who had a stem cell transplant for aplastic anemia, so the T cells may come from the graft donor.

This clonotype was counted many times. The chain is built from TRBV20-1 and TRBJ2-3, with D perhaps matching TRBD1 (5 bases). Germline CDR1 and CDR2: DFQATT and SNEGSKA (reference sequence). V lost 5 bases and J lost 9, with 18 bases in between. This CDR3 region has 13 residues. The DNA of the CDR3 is TGCAGTGCTCCCCGAGGTGGCAGGGTCACGCAGTATTTT. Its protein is CSAPRGGRVTQYF.

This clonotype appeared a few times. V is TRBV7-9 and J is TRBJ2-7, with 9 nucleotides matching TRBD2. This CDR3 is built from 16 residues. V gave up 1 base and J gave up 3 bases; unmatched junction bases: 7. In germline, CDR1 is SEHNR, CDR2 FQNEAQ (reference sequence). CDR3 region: CASSLGRLAGLYEQYF. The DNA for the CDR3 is TGTGCCAGCAGCTTAGGTCGCCTAGCGGGACTCTACGAGCAGTACTTC.

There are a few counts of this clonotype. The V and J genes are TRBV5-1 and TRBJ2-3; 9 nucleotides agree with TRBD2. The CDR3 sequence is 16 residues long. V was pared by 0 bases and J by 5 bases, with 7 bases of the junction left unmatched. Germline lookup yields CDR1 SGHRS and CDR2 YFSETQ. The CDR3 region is CASSLVLAGSGDTQYF. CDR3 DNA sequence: TGCGCCAGCAGCTTGGTCCTAGCGGGGTCGGGAGATACGCAGTATTTT.